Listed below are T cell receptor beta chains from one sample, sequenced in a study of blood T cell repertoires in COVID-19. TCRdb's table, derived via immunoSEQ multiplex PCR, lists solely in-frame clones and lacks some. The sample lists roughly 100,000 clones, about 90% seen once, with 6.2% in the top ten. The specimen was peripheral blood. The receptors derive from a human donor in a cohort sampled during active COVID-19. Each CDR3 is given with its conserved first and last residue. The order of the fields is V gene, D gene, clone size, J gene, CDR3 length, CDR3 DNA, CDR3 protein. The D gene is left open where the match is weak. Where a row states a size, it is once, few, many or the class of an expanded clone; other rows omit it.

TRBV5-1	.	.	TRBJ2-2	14	TGCGCCAGCAGCACGGGATTTGTGACCGGGGAGCTGTTTTTT	CASSTGFVTGELFF
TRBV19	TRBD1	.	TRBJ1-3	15	TGTGCCAGTATCGAAACAGGGGATGCAGGAAACACCATATATTTT	CASIETGDAGNTIYF
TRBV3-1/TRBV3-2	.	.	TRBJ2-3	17	TGTGCCAGCAGCAAAGGGGTACCTCCGAGGATCGCAGATACGCAGTATTTT	CASSKGVPPRIADTQYF
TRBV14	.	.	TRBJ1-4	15	TGTGCCAGCAGCCAAAGACCCGGGGATAATGAAAAACTGTTTTTT	CASSQRPGDNEKLFF
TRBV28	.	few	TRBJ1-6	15	TGTGCCAGCAGTTTATACCCCCCAGGGTATTCACCCCTCCACTTT	CASSLYPPGYSPLHF
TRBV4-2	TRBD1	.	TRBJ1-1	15	TGTGCCAGCAGCCAAGAAGGGACAGGGGGCGCTGAAGCTTTCTTT	CASSQEGTGGAEAFF
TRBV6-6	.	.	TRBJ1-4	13	TGTGCCAGCAGTGGAGTAACTAATGAAAAACTGTTTTTT	CASSGVTNEKLFF
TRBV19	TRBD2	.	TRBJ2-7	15	TGTGCCAGTAGTAATGGACTAGCGGGCATCTACGAGCAGTACTTC	CASSNGLAGIYEQYF
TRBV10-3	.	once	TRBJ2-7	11	TGTGCCGCCGGCAGGGGTTACGAGCAGTACTTC	CAAGRGYEQYF
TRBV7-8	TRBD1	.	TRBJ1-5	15	TGTGCCAGCAGCTTGGTGGGACAGGGCGGTCAGCCCCAGCATTTT	CASSLVGQGGQPQHF
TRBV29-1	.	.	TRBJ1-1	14	TGCAGCGTTGGGGGCCGACAGGAAAACACTGAAGCTTTCTTT	CSVGGRQENTEAFF
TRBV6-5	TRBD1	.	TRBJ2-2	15	TGTGCCAGCAGACAGGGGGCAAGGAACACCGGGGAGCTGTTTTTT	CASRQGARNTGELFF
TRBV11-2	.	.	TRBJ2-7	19	TGTGCCAGCAGCTTACGTGGTCCAATGGGCAGGACAGATACCTACGAGCAGTACTTC	CASSLRGPMGRTDTYEQYF
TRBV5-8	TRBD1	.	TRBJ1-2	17	TGTGCCAGCAGCCCGCACAGGGGGACGTCCGCTAACTATGGCTACACCTTC	CASSPHRGTSANYGYTF
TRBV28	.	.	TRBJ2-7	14	TGTGCCAGCAGCCTGAACGGGGGGCGGCACGAGCAGTACTTC	CASSLNGGRHEQYF
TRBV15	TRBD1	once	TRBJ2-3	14	TGTGCCACCAGCAGGGACAGGGGGACAGATACGCAGTATTTT	CATSRDRGTDTQYF
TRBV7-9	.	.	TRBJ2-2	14	TGTGCCAGCAGCTCTACGCCATCTCTCGGGGAGCTGTTTTTT	CASSSTPSLGELFF
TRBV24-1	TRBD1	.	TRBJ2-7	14	TGTGCCACTTCAAAACAGGGGTCCCCCTACGAGCAGTACTTC	CATSKQGSPYEQYF
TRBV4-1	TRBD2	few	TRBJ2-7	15	TGCGCCAGCAGCCAGCCCGGGACTAAGAGATACGAGCAGTACTTC	CASSQPGTKRYEQYF
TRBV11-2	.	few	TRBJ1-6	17	TGTGCCAGCAGCTTAGCATCAAGCGGAGGGGTCTATTCACCCCTCCACTTT	CASSLASSGGVYSPLHF
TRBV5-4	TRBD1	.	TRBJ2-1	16	TGTGCCAGCAGTCCGACACAGGGGAGATCCTACAATGAGCAGTTCTTC	CASSPTQGRSYNEQFF
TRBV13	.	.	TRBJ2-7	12	TGTGCCAGCAGCGCCCGACATCACGAGCAGTACTTC	CASSARHHEQYF
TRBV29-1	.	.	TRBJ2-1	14	TGCAGCGTTGTAGGGGGCGGGAATTACAATGAGCAGTTCTTC	CSVVGGGNYNEQFF
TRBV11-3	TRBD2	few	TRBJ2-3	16	TGTGCCAGCAGCCCCGGGACTAGCGGTCGCACAGATACGCAGTATTTT	CASSPGTSGRTDTQYF
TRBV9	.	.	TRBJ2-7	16	TGTGCCAGCAGCGTAGGGTTCGCTGCCAACAACTACGAGCAGTACTTC	CASSVGFAANNYEQYF
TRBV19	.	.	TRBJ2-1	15	TGTGCCAGTAGTATAGATCTTGACAGCTACAATGAGCAGTTCTTC	CASSIDLDSYNEQFF
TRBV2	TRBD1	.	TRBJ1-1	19	TGTGCCAGCAGTGGACCATTCTTTAGTTTACAGGGGTCCCACACTGAAGCTTTCTTT	CASSGPFFSLQGSHTEAFF
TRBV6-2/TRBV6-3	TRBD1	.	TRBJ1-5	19	TGTGCCAGCAGTCCGCTCTATTTGTCGACAGGGGGGGCGAATCAGCCCCAGCATTTT	CASSPLYLSTGGANQPQHF
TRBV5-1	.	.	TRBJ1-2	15	TGCGCCAGCAGCTTGGCAGGGGATCATAACTATGGCTACACCTTC	CASSLAGDHNYGYTF
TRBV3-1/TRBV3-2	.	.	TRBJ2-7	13	TGTGCCAGCAGCCAAGAAAACTCATACGAGCAGTACTTC	CASSQENSYEQYF
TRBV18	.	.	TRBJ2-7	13	TGTGCCAGCTCACCAAGTCAGGAGGCCGAGCAGTACTTC	CASSPSQEAEQYF
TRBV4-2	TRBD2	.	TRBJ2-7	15	TGTGCCAGCAGCCAAGATAGCGGGGGGGCCTACGAGCAGTACTTC	CASSQDSGGAYEQYF
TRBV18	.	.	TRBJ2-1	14	TGTGCCAGCTCCCGCGGTGGTGAAGGCAATGAGCAGTTCTTC	CASSRGGEGNEQFF
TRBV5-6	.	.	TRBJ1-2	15	TGTGCCAGCAGCTCCCGGCCCGTCGAGCGTGGTGGCTACACCTTC	CASSSRPVERGGYTF
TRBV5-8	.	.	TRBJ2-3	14	TGTGCCAGCAGTATAGTCCCAAACACAGATACGCAGTATTTT	CASSIVPNTDTQYF
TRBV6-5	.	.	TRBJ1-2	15	TGTGCCAGCAGTTACTCGTTAGCGAAAGACTATGGCTACACCTTC	CASSYSLAKDYGYTF
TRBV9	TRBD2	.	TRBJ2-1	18	TGTGCCAGCAGTAAGGGACTAGCGGGAGGTAGCTCCTACAATGAGCAGTTCTTC	CASSKGLAGGSSYNEQFF
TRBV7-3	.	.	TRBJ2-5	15	TGTGCCAGCAGCCCCTCGGGACTTGTTCAAGAGACCCAGTACTTC	CASSPSGLVQETQYF
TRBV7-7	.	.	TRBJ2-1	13	TGTGCCAGCAGCCGCGACAGAAACAATGAGCAGTTCTTC	CASSRDRNNEQFF
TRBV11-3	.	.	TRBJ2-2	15	TGTGCCAGCAGCTTACAGGGGACGAACACCGGGGAGCTGTTTTTT	CASSLQGTNTGELFF
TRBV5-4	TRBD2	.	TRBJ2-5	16	TGTGCCAGCAGCCCATTGACTAGCGGGGGGCAAGAGACCCAGTACTTC	CASSPLTSGGQETQYF
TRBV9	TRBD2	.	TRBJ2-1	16	TGTGCCAGCAGCCGAGGGAGGGAACCCTCCTACAATGAGCAGTTCTTC	CASSRGREPSYNEQFF
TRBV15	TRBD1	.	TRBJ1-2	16	TGTGCCACCAGCAGAGGATTAGGACAGGGTATGAATGGCTACACCTTC	CATSRGLGQGMNGYTF